This T cell receptor beta chain is drawn from a study of cytomegalovirus exposure and HLA in healthy donors. Study results and caveats: Cytomegalovirus status, reportedly, was diagnosed with high specificity and sensitivity by the classifier. Among the CMV-associated chains, a few were confirmed in vitro as specific for CMV antigens.

Of note for this clone: Its target is unknown.

With V trimmed by 2 bases and J by 7 bases, 9 bases remained unmatched. Germline assignment: CDR1 SGDLS and CDR2 YYNGEE. The CDR3 runs to 16 residues. While the first cohort had around 700 subjects, the donors belonged to the separate validation cohort of roughly 130 subjects. Repertoires were generated with immunoSEQ multiplex PCR, while TCRdb's copy carries only in-frame clones and drops some. Seen here are over 150,000 clones, about 90% observed once, and the top ten hold approximately 3%. The sample taken for sequencing was PBMCs. The chain combines TRBV9 with TRBJ2-2, with 9 bases lining up with TRBD2. This sequence was found in a woman younger than 30 in good health and CMV-seropositive. Here the CDR3 DNA reads TGTGCCAGCAGCGTCGGCGGGAGGGCCGGCGACGGGGAGCTGTTTTTT. This codes for CASSVGGRAGDGELFF.